The 2 T cell receptor beta chains below were found in one sample sequenced in a study of shared clonotypes between healthy human individuals. Sequencing was performed with immunoSEQ multiplex PCR; in TCRdb, only in-frame clones are kept and a portion is missing. In the table there are over a million clones, roughly 74% of which are singletons. The sequencing sample was made of memory CD4+ T cells from PBMCs. Subset given: CD45RA-negative fraction. All receptors derive from a man younger than 35 in good health. Some clones in this sample may be carry-over from other donors' samples.

V usage is TRBV15 and J usage is TRBJ1-1; no clear D. The V and J ends lost 0 bases and 4 bases respectively, with 9 bases between them. The CDR3 runs 14 residues. CDR1 LNHNV and CDR2 YYDKDF come from the germline V gene (reference sequence). The DNA of the CDR3 is TGTGCCACCAGCAGAGATGCGCAGACCACTGAAGCTTTCTTT. Protein sequence: CATSRDAQTTEAFF. Filled out from reference TRBV15 and TRBJ1-1, the complete variable domain reads DAMVIQNPRYQVTQFGKPVTLSCSQTLNHNVMYWYQQKSSQAPKLLFHYYDKDFNNEADTPDNFQSRRPNTSFCFLDIRSPGLGDTAMYLCATSRDAQTTEAFFGQGTRLTVV.

The chain joins TRBV28 to TRBJ2-2; 7 positions match TRBD1. Trimming took 11 bases from V and 4 from J; bases not matched to a gene: 13. This CDR3 has 15 residues. In germline, CDR1 is MDHEN, CDR2 SYDVKM. The CDR3: CASKRRQGGTGELFF. The CDR3 DNA is TGTGCCTCTAAAAGGAGACAGGGTGGCACCGGGGAGCTGTTTTTT. The whole variable domain, filled in from reference TRBV28 and TRBJ2-2, reads DVKVTQSSRYLVKRTGEKVFLECVQDMDHENMFWYRQDPGLGLRLIYFSYDVKMKEKGDIPEGYSVSREKKERFSLILESASTNQTSMYLCASKRRQGGTGELFFGEGSRLTVL.